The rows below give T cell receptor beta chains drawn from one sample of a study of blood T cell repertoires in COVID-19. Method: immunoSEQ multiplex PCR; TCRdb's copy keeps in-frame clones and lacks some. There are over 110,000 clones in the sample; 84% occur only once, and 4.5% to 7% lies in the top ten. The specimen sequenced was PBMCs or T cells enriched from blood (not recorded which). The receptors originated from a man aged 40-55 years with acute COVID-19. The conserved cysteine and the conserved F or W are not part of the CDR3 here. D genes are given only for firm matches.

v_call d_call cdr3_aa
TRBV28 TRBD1 ASSLSGGDDDQPQH
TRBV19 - ASGPGQLFEKLF
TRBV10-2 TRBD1 ASRGQGDQPQH
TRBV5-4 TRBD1 ASSLGTGSPYT
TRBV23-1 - ARVKPPYGYT
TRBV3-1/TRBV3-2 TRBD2 ASSQEAGGGVQETQY
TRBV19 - ASSSYGATNEKLF
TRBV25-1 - ASSERTVWETQY
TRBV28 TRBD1 ASSRGTDSYEQY
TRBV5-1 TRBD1 ASSTGTGKATGELF
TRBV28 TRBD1 ASRKGATDTQY
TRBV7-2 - ASSFGTRNIQY
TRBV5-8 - ASSYAVGEGQPQH
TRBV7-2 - ASSLEVMGPGGYT
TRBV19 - ASIPSWGQGWEAF
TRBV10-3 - AIRLTEDAEAF
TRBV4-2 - ASSQGTRVYEKLF
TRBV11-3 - ASSLFSDTGELF
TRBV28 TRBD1 ASRAGQGEGLRYT